A selection of T cell receptor beta chains follows, all from one sample in a study of T cells in Graves' hyperthyroidism and ophthalmopathy. TCRdb called the multiplex PCR reads again in MiXCR, with one record for every CDR3 protein. The sample lists 300,000 to 400,000 distinct CDR3 sequences; approximately 15% were seen once. The sample taken for sequencing was blood. These receptors came from a woman aged 25-40 years with Graves' hyperthyroidism. Both conserved end residues are part of each CDR3. Each record gives: CDR3 DNA, CDR3 protein, J gene, clone size, D gene, V gene. A D gene is named only where the DNA matches it firmly. Clone size is stated in some rows and not others, as once, few, many or a class when expanded.

TGTGCCAGCAGGCGTTCCGGGGAGCTGTTTTTT CASRRSGELFF TRBJ2-2 many . TRBV12-3/TRBV12-4
TGTGCCAGCAGCGACCCAGGGTGGGACACCGGGGAGCTGTTTTTT CASSDPGWDTGELFF TRBJ2-2 few . TRBV5-6
TGTGCCAGCAGCGTAGAGTGGGCAGGGTCCTACGAGCAGTACTTC CASSVEWAGSYEQYF TRBJ2-7 . . TRBV9
TGTGCCAGCAGGTTCACAGGGACAAGCTCCTATAATTCACCCCTCCACTTT CASRFTGTSSYNSPLHF TRBJ1-6 many . TRBV12-3/TRBV12-4
TGTGCCAGCAGTGGACAAGAGACCCAGTACTTC CASSGQETQYF TRBJ2-5 many . TRBV12-3/TRBV12-4
TGTGCCAGCAGTCCTGTTGGGGTGGGCCACGAGCAGTACTTC CASSPVGVGHEQYF TRBJ2-7 many . TRBV12-3/TRBV12-4
TGTGCCAGCGGGCAGGGAAAAGGGGAGACCCAGTACTTC CASGQGKGETQYF TRBJ2-5 few . TRBV2
TGTGCCAGCAGTCTCTGGGACAGGGATCAAGAGACCCAGTACTTC CASSLWDRDQETQYF TRBJ2-5 . TRBD1 TRBV6-1
TGTGCCAGCAGCCCCGACAGGGGAGGGAATGAGCAGTTCTTC CASSPDRGGNEQFF TRBJ2-1 many . TRBV28
TGTGCCAGCAGCCAAGAGTCCCTAGCGGTTTGGAATGAGCAGTTCTTC CASSQESLAVWNEQFF TRBJ2-1 many TRBD2 TRBV3-1
TGCGCCAGCAGCTTGTTGGTCAGGCGGGACAATGAGCAGTTCTTC CASSLLVRRDNEQFF TRBJ2-1 few . TRBV5-1
TGCAGTGCTAGAGATTCGTGGCGGGAGACTGGCGAGACCCAGTACTTC CSARDSWRETGETQYF TRBJ2-5 many TRBD2 TRBV20-1
TGTGCCATCAGGGGGACAGCCGAGCCGTTCTTC CAIRGTAEPFF TRBJ2-1 few TRBD1 TRBV10-3
TGTGCCAGCAGTCGAACCTTACCCATCTACGAGCAGTACTTC CASSRTLPIYEQYF TRBJ2-7 many . TRBV6-2/TRBV6-3
TGTGCCAGCAGCCAGTGGCGGGAAGGGGGGAATGAGCAGTTCTTC CASSQWREGGNEQFF TRBJ2-1 . . TRBV3-1
TGTGCCAGCAGCGTAGAGCCAGGGTCTGGGATTGAAGCTTTCTTT CASSVEPGSGIEAFF TRBJ1-1 . . TRBV9
TGTGCCAGCAGCCCCAGCCGGGCCGAAAGCAATCAGCCCCAGCATTTT CASSPSRAESNQPQHF TRBJ1-5 few . TRBV16
TGCAGTGCTAGAGTCTTCCAGCGGGAGGGCCTCAATGAGCAGTTCTTC CSARVFQREGLNEQFF TRBJ2-1 few TRBD2 TRBV20-1
TGCAGTGCGATGCCCGGGACAGGGAGAGGAGGGACTGAAGCTTTCTTT CSAMPGTGRGGTEAFF TRBJ1-1 many TRBD1 TRBV20-1
TGTGCCAGCAGCGGGGAGGTCCTGGAAGCTTTCTTT CASSGEVLEAFF TRBJ1-1 many . TRBV7-9
TGTGCCAGCAGTTTCGCAGGTTCTGGCTACACCTTC CASSFAGSGYTF TRBJ1-2 few . TRBV12-3/TRBV12-4
TGCAGCGGGGGGGGAGACTCCTACAATGAGCAGTTCTTC CSGGGDSYNEQFF TRBJ2-1 . TRBD2 TRBV29-1
TGTGCCAGCAGGGAGGGACTAGCGAAATACAATGAGCAGTTCTTC CASREGLAKYNEQFF TRBJ2-1 few TRBD2 TRBV6-2/TRBV6-3
TGTGCCAGCAGTTTAGTGTCGGCCAGAACTGCTAAAACCACTGAAGCTTTCTTT CASSLVSARTAKTTEAFF TRBJ1-1 many . TRBV12-3/TRBV12-4
TGTGCCAGCAGCTCGTACCGAAGCGGGACGGCAGATACGCAGTATTTT CASSSYRSGTADTQYF TRBJ2-3 many TRBD2 TRBV11-2
TGTGCCAGCAGTTACCGAGGGACTAGCGTGGGTGAGCAGTACTTC CASSYRGTSVGEQYF TRBJ2-7 . TRBD2 TRBV12-3/TRBV12-4
TGTGCCAGCAGTGGCCAACTAGCAACCGATGAGCAGTTCTTC CASSGQLATDEQFF TRBJ2-1 once . TRBV6-2/TRBV6-3
TGTGCCAGCAGCTTTGGCGGGACCACTAATGAGCAGTTCTTC CASSFGGTTNEQFF TRBJ2-1 many . TRBV7-2
TGCAGCGTTGGTAGCACTGAAGCTTTCTTT CSVGSTEAFF TRBJ1-1 many . TRBV29-1